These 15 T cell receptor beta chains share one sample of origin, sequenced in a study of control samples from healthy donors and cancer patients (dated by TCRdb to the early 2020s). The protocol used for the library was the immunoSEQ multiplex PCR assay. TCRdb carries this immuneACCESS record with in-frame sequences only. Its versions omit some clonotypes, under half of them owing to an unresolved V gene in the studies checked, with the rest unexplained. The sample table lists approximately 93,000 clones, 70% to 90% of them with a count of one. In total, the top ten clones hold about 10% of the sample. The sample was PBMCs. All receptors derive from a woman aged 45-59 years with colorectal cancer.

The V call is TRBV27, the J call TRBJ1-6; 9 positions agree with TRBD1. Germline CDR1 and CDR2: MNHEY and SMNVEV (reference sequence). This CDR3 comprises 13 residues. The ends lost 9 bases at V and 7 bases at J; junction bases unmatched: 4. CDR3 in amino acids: CARDRGGNSPLHF. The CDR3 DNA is TGTGCCAGGGACAGGGGAGGCAATTCACCCCTCCACTTT.

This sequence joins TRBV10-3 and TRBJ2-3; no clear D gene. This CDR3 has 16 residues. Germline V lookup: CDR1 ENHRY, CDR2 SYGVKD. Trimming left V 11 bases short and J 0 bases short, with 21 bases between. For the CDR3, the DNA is TGTGCCGTTACCAGAACCCAGACCGCTAGCACAGATACGCAGTATTTT. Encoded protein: CAVTRTQTASTDTQYF.

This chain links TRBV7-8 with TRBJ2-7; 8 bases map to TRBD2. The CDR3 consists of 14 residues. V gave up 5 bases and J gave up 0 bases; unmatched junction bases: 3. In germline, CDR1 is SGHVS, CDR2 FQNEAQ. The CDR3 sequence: CASSASGRSYEQYV. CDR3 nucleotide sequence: TGTGCCAGCAGCGCTAGCGGGCGCTCCTACGAGCAGTACGTC.

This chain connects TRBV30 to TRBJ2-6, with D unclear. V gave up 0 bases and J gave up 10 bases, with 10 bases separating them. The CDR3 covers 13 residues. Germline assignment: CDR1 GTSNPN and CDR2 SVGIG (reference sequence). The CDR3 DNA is TGTGCCTGGAGTGTTGGCACAGCGAACGTCCTGACTTTC. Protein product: CAWSVGTANVLTF.

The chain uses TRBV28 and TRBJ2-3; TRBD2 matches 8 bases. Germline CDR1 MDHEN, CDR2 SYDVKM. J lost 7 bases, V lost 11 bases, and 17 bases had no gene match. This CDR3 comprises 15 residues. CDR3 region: CAGQPAGVTGNTQYF. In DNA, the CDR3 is TGTGCCGGCCAACCAGCGGGGGTGACCGGGAATACGCAGTATTTT.

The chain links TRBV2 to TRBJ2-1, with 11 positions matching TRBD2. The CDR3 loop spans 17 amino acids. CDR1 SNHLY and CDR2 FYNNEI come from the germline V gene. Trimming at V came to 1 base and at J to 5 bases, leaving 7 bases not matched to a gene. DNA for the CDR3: TGTGCCAGCAGTGAAGTTCGTATTAGCGGGGGGGACAATGAGCAGTTCTTC. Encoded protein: CASSEVRISGGDNEQFF.

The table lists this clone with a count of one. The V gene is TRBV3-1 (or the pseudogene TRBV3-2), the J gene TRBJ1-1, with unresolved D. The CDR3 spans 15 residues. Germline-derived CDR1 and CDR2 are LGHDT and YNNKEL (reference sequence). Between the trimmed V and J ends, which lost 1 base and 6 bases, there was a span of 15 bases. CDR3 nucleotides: TGTGCCAGCAGCCAAGGAGTATCTTACCTGGCTGAAGCTTTCTTT. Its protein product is CASSQGVSYLAEAFF.

DNA for the CDR3: TGTGCCAGCAGTTACGGGCCCAACAGCTACACCTTC. Protein sequence: CASSYGPNSYTF. The chain couples TRBV6-2 or TRBV6-3 to TRBJ1-2; the D is unclear. The germline V gene encodes CDR1 MNHEY and CDR2 SVGEGT. The V gene lost 2 bases and the J gene lost 9 bases, with 10 bases spanning the gap. The length of the CDR3 is 12 residues.

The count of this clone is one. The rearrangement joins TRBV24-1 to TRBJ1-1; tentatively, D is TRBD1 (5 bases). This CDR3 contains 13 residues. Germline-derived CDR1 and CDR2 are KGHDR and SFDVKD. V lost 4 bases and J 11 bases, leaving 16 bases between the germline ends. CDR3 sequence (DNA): TGTGCCACCAGTGAACGGGAGGCCAGGGCGGCTTTCTTT. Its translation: CATSEREARAAFF.

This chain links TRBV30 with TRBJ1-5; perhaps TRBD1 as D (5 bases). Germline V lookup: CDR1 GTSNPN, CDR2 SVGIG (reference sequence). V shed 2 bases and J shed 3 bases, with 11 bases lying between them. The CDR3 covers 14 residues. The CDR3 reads CAWSQGQNNQPQHF. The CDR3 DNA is TGTGCCTGGAGTCAGGGTCAAAACAATCAGCCCCAGCATTTT. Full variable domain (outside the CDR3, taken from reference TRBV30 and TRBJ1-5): SQTIHQWPATLVQPVGSPLSLECTVEGTSNPNLYWYRQAAGRGLQLLFYSVGIGQISSEVPQNLSASRPQDRQFILSSKKLLLSDSGFYLCAWSQGQNNQPQHFGDGTRLSIL.

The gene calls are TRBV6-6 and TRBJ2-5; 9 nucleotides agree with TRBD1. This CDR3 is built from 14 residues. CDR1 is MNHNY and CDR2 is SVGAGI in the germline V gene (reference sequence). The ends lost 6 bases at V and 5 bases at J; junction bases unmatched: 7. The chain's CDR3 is CASSLTGGIETQYF. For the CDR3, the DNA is TGTGCCAGCAGCCTAACAGGGGGCATCGAGACCCAGTACTTC.

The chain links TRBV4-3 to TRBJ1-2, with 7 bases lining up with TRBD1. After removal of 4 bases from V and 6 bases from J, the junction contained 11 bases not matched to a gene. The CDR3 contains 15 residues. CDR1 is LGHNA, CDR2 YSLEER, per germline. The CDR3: CASSPETGRGDGYTF. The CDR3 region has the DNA TGCGCCAGCAGCCCCGAAACGGGCAGGGGGGATGGCTACACCTTC.

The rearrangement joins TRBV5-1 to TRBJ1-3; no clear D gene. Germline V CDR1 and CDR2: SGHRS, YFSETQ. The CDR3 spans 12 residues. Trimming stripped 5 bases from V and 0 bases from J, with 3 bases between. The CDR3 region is CASRDSGNTIYF. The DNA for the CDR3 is TGCGCCAGCAGGGACTCTGGAAACACCATATATTTT.

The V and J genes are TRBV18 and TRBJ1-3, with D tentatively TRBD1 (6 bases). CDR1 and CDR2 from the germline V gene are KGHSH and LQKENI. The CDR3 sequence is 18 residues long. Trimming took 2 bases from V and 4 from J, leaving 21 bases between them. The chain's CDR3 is CASSPISPWTVSGNTIYF. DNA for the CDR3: TGTGCCAGCTCACCAATTTCGCCCTGGACAGTCTCCGGAAACACCATATATTTT.

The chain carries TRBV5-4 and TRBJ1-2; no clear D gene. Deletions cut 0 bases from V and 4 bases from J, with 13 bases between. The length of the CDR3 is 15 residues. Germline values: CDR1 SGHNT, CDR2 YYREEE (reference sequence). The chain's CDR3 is CASSLGGGPLYGYTF. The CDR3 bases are TGTGCCAGCAGCTTGGGGGGAGGACCCCTCTATGGCTACACCTTC.